Sequencing of this T cell receptor beta chain was carried out in a study of blood T cell repertoires in COVID-19. Trimming removed 5 bases from V and 9 bases from J, with 11 bases in between. This CDR3 has 12 residues. TCRdb keeps only in-frame clones here, not all; method: immunoSEQ multiplex PCR. The sample lists 200,000 to 250,000 clones, 84% occurring once. Sequencing was carried out using PBMCs or T cells enriched from blood (not recorded which). The clonotype comes from a woman aged 40 to 50 who had recovered from COVID-19. This chain links TRBV12-3 or TRBV12-4 with TRBJ1-5; maybe TRBD1 (6 bases). CDR3 DNA sequence: TGTGCCAGCAGTGGGAGAGGGGGGCCCCAGCATTTT. Its translation is CASSGRGGPQHF.